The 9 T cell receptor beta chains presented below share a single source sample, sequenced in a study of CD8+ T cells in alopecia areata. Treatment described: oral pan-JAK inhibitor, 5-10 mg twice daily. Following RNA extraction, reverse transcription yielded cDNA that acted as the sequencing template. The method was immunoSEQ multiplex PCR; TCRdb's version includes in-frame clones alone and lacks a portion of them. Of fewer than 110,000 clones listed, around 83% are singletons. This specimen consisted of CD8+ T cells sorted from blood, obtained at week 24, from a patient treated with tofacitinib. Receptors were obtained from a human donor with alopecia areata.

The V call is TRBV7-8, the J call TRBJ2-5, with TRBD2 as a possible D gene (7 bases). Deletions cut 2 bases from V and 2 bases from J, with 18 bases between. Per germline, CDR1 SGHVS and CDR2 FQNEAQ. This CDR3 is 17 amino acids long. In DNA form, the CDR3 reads TGTGCCAGCAGCTTAAGGCGGCGGCGGGGGCCTCAAGAGACCCAGTACTTC. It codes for CASSLRRRRGPQETQYF.

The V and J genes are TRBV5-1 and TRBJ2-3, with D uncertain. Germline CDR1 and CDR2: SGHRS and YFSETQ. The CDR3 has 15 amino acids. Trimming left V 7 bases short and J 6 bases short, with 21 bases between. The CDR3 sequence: CASGEDQTLGDTQYF. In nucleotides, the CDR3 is TGCGCCAGCGGGGAAGATCAGACCCTTGGGGATACGCAGTATTTT. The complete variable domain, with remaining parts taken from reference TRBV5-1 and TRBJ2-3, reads KAGVTQTPRYLIKTRGQQVTLSCSPISGHRSVSWYQQTPGQGLQFLFEYFSETQRNKGNFPGRFSGRQFSNSRSEMNVSTLELGDSALYLCASGEDQTLGDTQYFGPGTRLTVL.

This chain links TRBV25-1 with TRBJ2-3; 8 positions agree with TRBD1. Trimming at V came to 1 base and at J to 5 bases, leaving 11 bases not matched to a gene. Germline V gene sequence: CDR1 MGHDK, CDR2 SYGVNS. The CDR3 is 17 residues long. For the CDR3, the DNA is TGTGCCAGCAGTGAATTGGACAGGGCCCTTGGGGGAGATACGCAGTATTTT. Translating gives CASSELDRALGGDTQYF.

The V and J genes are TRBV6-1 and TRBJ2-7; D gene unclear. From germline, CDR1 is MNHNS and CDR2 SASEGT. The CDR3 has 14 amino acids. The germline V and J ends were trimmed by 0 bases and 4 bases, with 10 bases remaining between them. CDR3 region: CASSEALVVYEQYF. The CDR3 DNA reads TGTGCCAGCAGTGAAGCGCTTGTGGTATACGAGCAGTACTTC.

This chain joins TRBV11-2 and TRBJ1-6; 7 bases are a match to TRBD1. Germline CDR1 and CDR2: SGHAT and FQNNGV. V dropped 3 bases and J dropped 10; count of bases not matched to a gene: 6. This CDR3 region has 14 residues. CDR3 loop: CASSLAGGYSPLHF. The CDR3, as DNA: TGTGCCAGCAGCTTGGCAGGGGGATACTCACCCCTCCACTTT.

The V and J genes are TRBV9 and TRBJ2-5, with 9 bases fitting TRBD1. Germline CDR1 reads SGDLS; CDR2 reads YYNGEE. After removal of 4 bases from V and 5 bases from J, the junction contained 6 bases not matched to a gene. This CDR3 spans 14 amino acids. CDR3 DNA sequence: TGTGCCAGCAGCTATACAGGGGGCGAGGAGACCCAGTACTTC. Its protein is CASSYTGGEETQYF.

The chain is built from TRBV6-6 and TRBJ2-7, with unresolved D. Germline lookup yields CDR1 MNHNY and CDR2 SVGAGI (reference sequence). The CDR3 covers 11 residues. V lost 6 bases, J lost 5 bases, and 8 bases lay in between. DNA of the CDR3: TGTGCCAGCAGCCCCGGGCACGAGCAGTACTTC. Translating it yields CASSPGHEQYF.

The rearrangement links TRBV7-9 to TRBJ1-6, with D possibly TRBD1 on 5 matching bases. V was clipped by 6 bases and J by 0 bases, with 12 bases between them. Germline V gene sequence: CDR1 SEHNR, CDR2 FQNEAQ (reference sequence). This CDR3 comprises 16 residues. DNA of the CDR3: TGTGCCAGCAGTCCAGGGTTGGACTCCTATAATTCACCCCTCCACTTT. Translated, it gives CASSPGLDSYNSPLHF. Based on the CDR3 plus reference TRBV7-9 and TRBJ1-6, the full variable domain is DTGVSQNPRHKITKRGQNVTFRCDPISEHNRLYWYRQTLGQGPEFLTYFQNEAQLEKSRLLSDRFSAERPKGSFSTLEIQRTEQGDSAMYLCASSPGLDSYNSPLHFGNGTRLTVT.

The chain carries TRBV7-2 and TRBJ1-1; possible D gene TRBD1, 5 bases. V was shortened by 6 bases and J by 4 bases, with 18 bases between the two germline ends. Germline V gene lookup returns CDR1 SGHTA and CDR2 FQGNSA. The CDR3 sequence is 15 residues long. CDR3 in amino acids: CASRPGIRAATEAFF. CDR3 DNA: TGTGCCAGCAGACCAGGGATAAGGGCAGCCACTGAAGCTTTCTTT.